Sequencing of this TCR beta chain was carried out in a study of CD8+ T cells in alopecia areata (dated by TCRdb to 2017 to 2018). Notes on the research overall: Treated patients were enrolled in an open-label pilot trial of oral tofacitinib, 5 to 10 mg twice daily, for moderate-to-severe alopecia areata. High-throughput TCRbeta sequencing was used to examine T cell clonal expansion in alopecia areata in both the C3H/HeJ mouse model and human patients. TCRbeta CDR3 regions were amplified by immunoSEQ multiplex PCR with 35 Vbeta forward and 13 Jbeta reverse primers. RNA was obtained with the PAXgene miRNA kit for fixed scalp, the miRNeasy kit for PBMCs, and the RNeasy kit for mouse skin. Patients on tofacitinib were biopsied at baseline and after 4 and 24 weeks of treatment, and several of the patients also had a later scalp biopsy. In humans, TCRbeta sequencing was performed on scalp tissue and on sorted CD4+ and CD8+ peripheral blood T cells from healthy controls and from patients with patchy or totalis/universalis alopecia areata. Disease severity in treated patients was measured with the SALT score, which quantifies the percentage of affected scalp surface area. Patients stayed on tofacitinib for 6 to 18 months and then had 6 months of follow-up off drug so that delayed response and recurrence could be assessed. Clonality in the scalp was compared among normal scalp (n=4), patchy alopecia areata scalp (n=8), and alopecia totalis/universalis scalp (n=8). General conclusions and limits of the study: Higher clonality and more expanded CD8+ clones were observed in lesional scalp than in normal scalp, particularly in alopecia totalis/universalis, a finding suggestive of antigenic drive. The treated cohort was small, with a single nonresponder, so links between baseline CD8+ expansion and response need larger studies. Compared with mice, TCR sequences shared between patients were less clear, possibly partly because of HLA diversity across the patient population. Many expanded lesional clones persisted in scalp and blood during tofacitinib treatment, which may partly explain relapse after stopping treatment. Tofacitinib significantly lowered scalp clonality and the number of expanded CD8+ clones among the top 100 scalp clones. Unlike mouse skin, where gammadelta T cells dominate, normal human skin contains resident alphabeta T cells that get sequenced too, which complicates analysis of the scalp TCR repertoire.

The CDR3 contains 12 residues, cysteine and phenylalanine counted. Kept here is only the CDR3 DNA, which spans 36 bases and is read in frame from base 1. Taken from the germline V gene (reference sequence), the CDR1 and CDR2 loops are LNHDA and SQIVND. Regarding this clone: The antigen it binds to is not known. An end of the junction differs from the germline gene, which may be a read error.

The time point label here, explained by the study, means: 4 weeks on oral tofacitinib. Taken with the paper, the label for treatment or condition translates to: oral pan-JAK inhibitor, 5-10 mg twice daily. Peripheral blood and lesional scalp punch biopsies were obtained from patients with alopecia areata. Scalp biopsies from humans were placed right away in PAXgene tissue containers for fixation. To prepare the library, the immunoSEQ multiplex PCR assay was applied. RNA was extracted from all samples and reverse transcribed into cDNA, which served as template for TCR sequencing. First-strand cDNA was synthesized using SuperScript III with a 2:1 mix of oligo-dT and random hexamers. Amplification bias was assessed with a synthetic immune receptor repertoire, and residual bias was removed computationally. For the original study's pipeline: After raw reads were preprocessed to remove errors, the CDR3 was defined following IMGT conventions as running from the conserved cysteine to phenylalanine. Clonality was computed as 1 minus the Shannon entropy, with the entropy normalized by log2 of the number of productive unique TCRs. Whether scalp clones were CD4 or CD8 was inferred by matching scalp TCRbeta sequences against CD4 and CD8 repertoires sorted from blood. What TCRdb holds here is the immuneACCESS table cut down to in-frame rearrangements. Part of the clones is not present; checked against another copy, under half of the missing clones reflect an unresolved V gene, and the others are unexplained. D and trimming come from the DNA, and the V and J calls and clone size come from that table. The sample table records about 12,000 clones; 65% to 70% of these occur just once. The ten most abundant clones make up 7% of the sample.

Rearrangement joined TRBV19 to TRBJ2-7, with the D gene uncertain. The material was skin, obtained at week 4, from a patient treated with tofacitinib. This receptor was obtained from a human donor with alopecia areata. This receptor carries the CDR3 CTAVAFIDEQYF. The bases read TGCACGGCGGTCGCTTTTATCGACGAGCAGTACTTC.